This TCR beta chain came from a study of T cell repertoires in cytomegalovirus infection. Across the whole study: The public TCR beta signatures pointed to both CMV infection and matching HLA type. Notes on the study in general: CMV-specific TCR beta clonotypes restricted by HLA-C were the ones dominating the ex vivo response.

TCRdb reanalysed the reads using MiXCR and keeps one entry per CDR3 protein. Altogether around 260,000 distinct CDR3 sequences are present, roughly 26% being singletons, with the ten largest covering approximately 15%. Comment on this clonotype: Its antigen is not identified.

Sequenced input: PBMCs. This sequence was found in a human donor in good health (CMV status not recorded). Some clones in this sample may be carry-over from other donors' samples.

CDR3 nucleotides: TGCAGTGCTAGTCTGAGCCTCGCGGGGGGGAGCACAGATACGCAGTATTTT. Protein sequence: CSASLSLAGGSTDTQYF. The V call is TRBV20-1, the J call TRBJ2-3; TRBD2 matches at 9 bases. The CDR3 spans 17 residues. The J segment lost 0 bases and the V segment lost 3 bases, leaving 10 bases of the junction unmatched. Germline V gene sequence: CDR1 DFQATT, CDR2 SNEGSKA (reference sequence).